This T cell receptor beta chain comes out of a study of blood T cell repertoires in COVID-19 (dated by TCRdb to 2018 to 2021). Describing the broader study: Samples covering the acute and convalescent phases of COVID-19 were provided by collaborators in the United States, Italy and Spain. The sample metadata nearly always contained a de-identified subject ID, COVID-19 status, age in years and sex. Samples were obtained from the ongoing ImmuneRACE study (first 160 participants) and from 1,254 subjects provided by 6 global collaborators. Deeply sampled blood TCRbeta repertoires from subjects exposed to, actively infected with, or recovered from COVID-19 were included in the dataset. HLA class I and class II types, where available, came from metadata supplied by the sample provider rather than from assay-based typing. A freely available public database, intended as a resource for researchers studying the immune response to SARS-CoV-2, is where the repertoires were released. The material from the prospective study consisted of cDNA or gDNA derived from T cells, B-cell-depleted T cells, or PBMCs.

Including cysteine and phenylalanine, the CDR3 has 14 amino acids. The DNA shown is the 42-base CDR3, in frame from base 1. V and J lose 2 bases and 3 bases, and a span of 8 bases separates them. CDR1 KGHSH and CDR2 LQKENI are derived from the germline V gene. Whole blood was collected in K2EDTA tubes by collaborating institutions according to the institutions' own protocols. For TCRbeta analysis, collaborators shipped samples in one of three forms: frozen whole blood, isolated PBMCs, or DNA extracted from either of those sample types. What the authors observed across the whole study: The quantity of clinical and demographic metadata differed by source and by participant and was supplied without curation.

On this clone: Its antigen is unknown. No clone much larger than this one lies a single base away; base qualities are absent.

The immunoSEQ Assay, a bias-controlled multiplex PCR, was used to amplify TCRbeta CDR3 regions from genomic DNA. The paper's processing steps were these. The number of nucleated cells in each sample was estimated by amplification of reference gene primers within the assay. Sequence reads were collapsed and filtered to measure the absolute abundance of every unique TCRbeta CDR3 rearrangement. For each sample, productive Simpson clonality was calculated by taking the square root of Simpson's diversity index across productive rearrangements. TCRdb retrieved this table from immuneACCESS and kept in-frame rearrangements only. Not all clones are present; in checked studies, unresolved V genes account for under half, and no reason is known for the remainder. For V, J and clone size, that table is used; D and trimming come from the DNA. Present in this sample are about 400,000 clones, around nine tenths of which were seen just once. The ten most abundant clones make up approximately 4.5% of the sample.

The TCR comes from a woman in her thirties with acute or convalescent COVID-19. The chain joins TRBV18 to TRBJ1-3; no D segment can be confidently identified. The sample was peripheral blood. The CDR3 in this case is CASSPERNGNTIYF. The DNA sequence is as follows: TGTGCCAGCTCACCAGAGAGAAATGGAAACACCATATATTTT.